This TCR beta chain was identified during a study of TIL therapy for anti-PD-1-resistant metastatic lung cancer (dated by TCRdb to the early 2020s). Looking at the study overall: A median age of about 59 years (range about 35-80) and a median tumor PD-L1 proportion score of 6% were recorded among enrolled patients. The cohort was composed predominantly of lung adenocarcinoma, with a few EGFR-mutant and two ALK-rearranged tumors included, and half of patients were identified as current or former smokers. A median non-synonymous tumor mutation burden of approximately 1.4 mutations per megabase was determined across the cohort by whole-exome sequencing. Clonotypes were tracked across tumor, expanded TIL product and serial blood samples by T cell receptor beta sequencing of tumor and peripheral blood. Here is what the overall study found, with its caveats: Because the cohort was highly selected, with more treatment-naive, never-smoker and oncogene-addicted patients than is typical, generalizability is limited. Clonal turnover during TIL culture was high, and many clones enriched in the product were not detected in the baseline tumor, suggesting clonal contraction rather than faithful expansion. The study protocol defined all tumor marker inferences as exploratory. Higher clonality and lower diversity were observed in expanded TIL cultures than in baseline intratumoral T cells (median clonality around 5.7% vs 31%, p < 0.0001).

The CDR3 has 13 amino acids, counting the end cysteine and phenylalanine. Only CDR3 DNA remains: 39 bases, in frame from the first base. Trimming accounts for 10 bases at V and 7 bases at J, while the number of junction bases matched to no gene is 6. As encoded in the germline V gene, CDR1 is MRHNA while CDR2 is SNTAGT. Using bias-controlled multiplex PCR with the immunoSEQ v3 hsTCRB kit, the TCR beta CDR3 regions were amplified from genomic DNA. TCR libraries were sequenced on an Illumina NextSeq 500 to around 1.8 million read pairs for survey level or about 5-6.5 million for deep level. Per the authors' processing: V, D and J genes were assigned, non-productive sequences were removed, and clonality was reported by immunoSEQ Analyzer software. To compare repertoires between infused TIL and blood, productive Simpson clonality was used along with the Morisita overlap index of productive TRB rearrangements. TCRdb carries this immuneACCESS record with in-frame sequences only. Its versions omit some clonotypes, under half of them owing to an unresolved V gene in the studies checked, with the rest unexplained. V, J and clone size are taken as reported in that table, and D and trimming were inferred from the DNA itself. This sample has more than 90,000 clones in its table, and about three fifths of those were observed once. The top ten hold 9.5% to 13% of the sample.

Turning to this clone: Its antigen is unknown. Base qualities were left out, and no much larger clone turns up one base away.

The time point label here, explained by the study, means: pre-treatment sample, taken before nivolumab and TIL therapy. Baseline tumor samples were excised metastases, mostly pleural nodules or supraclavicular lymph nodes, from the same resection used to grow TIL. Tumors were harvested prior to any PD-1/PD-L1 blockade, after which nivolumab was administered to patients, and lymphodepletion, expanded TIL infusion and IL-2 were given to patients who progressed. A phase I trial run at two centers enrolled adults with stage 4 NSCLC between late 2017 and early 2020. Samples came from a single-arm, open-label phase I trial of tumor-infiltrating lymphocyte therapy with nivolumab in advanced non-small cell lung cancer. For each resected tumor, portions were snap-frozen in liquid nitrogen and kept at -80 degrees C. Tumor regions of interest were selected on H&E sections using laser-capture macrodissection, ground into around 14 mg aliquots, and extracted using Qiagen Allprep kits.

The rearrangement joined TRBV6-4 to TRBJ2-1; 11 bases in the middle match TRBD1. The sequence was obtained from a person between 25 and 79 years old with non-small cell lung cancer. Sample: tumor tissue, taken at baseline. The DNA sequence is TGTGCCACTGGACAGGGGGCCTGGAATGAGCAGTTCTTC. It translates to CATGQGAWNEQFF.